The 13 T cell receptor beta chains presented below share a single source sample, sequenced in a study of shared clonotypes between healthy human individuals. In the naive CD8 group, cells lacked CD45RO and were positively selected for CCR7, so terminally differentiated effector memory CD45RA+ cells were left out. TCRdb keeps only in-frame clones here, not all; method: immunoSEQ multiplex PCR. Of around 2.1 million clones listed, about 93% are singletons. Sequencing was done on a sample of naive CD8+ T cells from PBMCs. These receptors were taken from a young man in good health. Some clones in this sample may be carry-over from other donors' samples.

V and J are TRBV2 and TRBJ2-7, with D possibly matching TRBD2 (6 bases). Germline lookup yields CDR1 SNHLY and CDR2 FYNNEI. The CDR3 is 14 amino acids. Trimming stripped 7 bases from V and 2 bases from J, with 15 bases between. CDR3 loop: CASKGLGGTYEQYF. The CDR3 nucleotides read TGTGCCAGCAAGGGTTTAGGCGGGACCTACGAGCAGTACTTC.

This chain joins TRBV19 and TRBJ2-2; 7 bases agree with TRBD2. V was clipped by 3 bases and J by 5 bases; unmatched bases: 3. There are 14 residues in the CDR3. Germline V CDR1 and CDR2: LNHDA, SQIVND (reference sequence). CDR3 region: CASSIWRGTGELFF. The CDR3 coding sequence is TGTGCCAGTAGTATTTGGCGGGGGACCGGGGAGCTGTTTTTT.

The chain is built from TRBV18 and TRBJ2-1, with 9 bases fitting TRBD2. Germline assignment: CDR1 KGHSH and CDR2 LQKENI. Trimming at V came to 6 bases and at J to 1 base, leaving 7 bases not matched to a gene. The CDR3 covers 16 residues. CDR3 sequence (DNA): TGTGCCAGCTCGCCCGGCGGGGGGGCTTCCTACAATGAGCAGTTCTTC. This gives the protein CASSPGGGASYNEQFF.

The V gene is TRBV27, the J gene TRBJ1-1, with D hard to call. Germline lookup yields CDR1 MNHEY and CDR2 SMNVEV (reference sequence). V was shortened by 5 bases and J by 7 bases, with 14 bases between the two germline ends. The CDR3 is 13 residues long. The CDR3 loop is CASSLTRRNEAFF. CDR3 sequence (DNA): TGTGCCAGCAGTCTCACGAGAAGGAATGAAGCTTTCTTT.

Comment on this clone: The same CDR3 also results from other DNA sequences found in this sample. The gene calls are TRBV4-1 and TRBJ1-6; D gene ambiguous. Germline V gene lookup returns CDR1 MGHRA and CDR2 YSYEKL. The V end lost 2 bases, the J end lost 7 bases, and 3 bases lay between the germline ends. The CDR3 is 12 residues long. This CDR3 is CASSQLNSPLHF. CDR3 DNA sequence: TGCGCCAGCAGCCAACTCAATTCACCCCTCCACTTT.

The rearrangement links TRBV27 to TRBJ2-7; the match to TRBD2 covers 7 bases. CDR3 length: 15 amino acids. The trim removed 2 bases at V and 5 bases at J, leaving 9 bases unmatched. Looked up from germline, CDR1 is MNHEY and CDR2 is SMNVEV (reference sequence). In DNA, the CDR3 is TGTGCCAGCAGTTTAACGTTCGGGGGGAGGAACGAGCAGTACTTC. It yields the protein CASSLTFGGRNEQYF.

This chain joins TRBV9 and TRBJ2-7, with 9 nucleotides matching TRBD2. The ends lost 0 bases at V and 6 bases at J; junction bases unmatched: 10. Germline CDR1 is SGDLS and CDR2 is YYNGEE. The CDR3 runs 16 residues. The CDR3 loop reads CASSVATSGGRSEQYF. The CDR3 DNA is TGTGCCAGCAGCGTAGCGACTAGCGGAGGCAGGAGCGAGCAGTACTTC.

The CDR3 region has the DNA TGTGCCATCAGTGAGAGGGGACAGGACGGGCGGAATGAAGCTTTCTTT. Translation gives CAISERGQDGRNEAFF. The V and J genes are TRBV10-3 and TRBJ1-1, with TRBD1 matching 8 bases. After removal of 2 bases from V and 7 bases from J, the junction contained 12 bases not matched to a gene. CDR1 and CDR2 (germline): ENHRY, SYGVKD. CDR3 length: 16 residues.

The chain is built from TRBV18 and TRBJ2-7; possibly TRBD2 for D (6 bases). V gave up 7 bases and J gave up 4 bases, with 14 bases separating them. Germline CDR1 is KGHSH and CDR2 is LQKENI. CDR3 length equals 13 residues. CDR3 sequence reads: CASCHARGYEQYF. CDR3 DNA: TGTGCCAGCTGCCACGCGCGGGGTTACGAGCAGTACTTC.

The CDR3 nucleotides are TGTGCCAGCAGCTTAGCGCCAATAAAGGATGGCTACACCTTC. Encoded protein: CASSLAPIKDGYTF. The rearrangement uses TRBV7-9 and TRBJ1-2; D not certain. CDR3 length: 14 residues. V shed 0 bases and J shed 6 bases, with 11 bases lying between them. The germline CDR1 and CDR2 sequences are SEHNR and FQNEAQ (reference sequence).

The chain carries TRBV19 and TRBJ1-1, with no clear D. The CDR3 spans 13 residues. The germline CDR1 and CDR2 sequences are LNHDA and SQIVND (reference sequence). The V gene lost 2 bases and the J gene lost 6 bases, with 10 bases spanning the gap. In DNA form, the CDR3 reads TGTGCCAGTAGTATACCCGGACGGTCTGAAGCTTTCTTT. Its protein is CASSIPGRSEAFF.

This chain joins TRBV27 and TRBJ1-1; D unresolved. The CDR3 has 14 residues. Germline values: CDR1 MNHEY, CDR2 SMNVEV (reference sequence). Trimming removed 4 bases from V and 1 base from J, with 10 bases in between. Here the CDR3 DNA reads TGTGCCAGCAGTTATACGGAGGGGAACACTGAAGCTTTCTTT. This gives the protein CASSYTEGNTEAFF.

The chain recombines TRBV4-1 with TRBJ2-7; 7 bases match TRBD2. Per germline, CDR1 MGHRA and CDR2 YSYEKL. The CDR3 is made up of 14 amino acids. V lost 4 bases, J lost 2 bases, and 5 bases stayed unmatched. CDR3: CASSLRLAAYEQYF. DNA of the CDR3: TGCGCCAGCAGCCTCCGACTAGCTGCCTACGAGCAGTACTTC.